The 20 T cell receptor beta chains presented below share a single source sample, sequenced in a study of cytomegalovirus exposure and HLA in healthy donors. Clones were sequenced by immunoSEQ multiplex PCR, and TCRdb holds only the in-frame ones, with some missing. The data hold about 160,000 clones, with 85% to 90% observed a single time. Source material: PBMCs. Receptors were obtained from a man between 18 and 35 years old in good health and CMV-seropositive.

V and J are TRBV27 and TRBJ2-7, with a possible D match to TRBD1 (6 bases). Looked up from germline, CDR1 is MNHEY and CDR2 is SMNVEV (reference sequence). Trimming cost V 4 bases and J 3 bases, with 16 bases left between them. CDR3 length: 15 amino acids. CDR3 DNA sequence: TGTGCCAGCAGTTCGCGCGTTACAGGGTACTACGAGCAGTACTTC. Translation: CASSSRVTGYYEQYF.

This clone was observed a single time. This sequence joins TRBV29-1 and TRBJ1-2; 7 nucleotides line up with TRBD1. The V gene's germline CDR1 is SQVTM and CDR2 ANQGSEA. This CDR3 contains 12 residues. V lost 4 bases and J lost 6; bases outside the gene matches: 5. This CDR3 is CSVGQGGHGYTF. The CDR3, as DNA: TGCAGCGTTGGGCAGGGGGGTCATGGCTACACCTTC.

The CDR3 is CASSRDRDVSYEQYF. In nucleotides, the CDR3 is TGTGCCAGCAGCCGTGACAGGGACGTAAGCTACGAGCAGTACTTC. This chain joins TRBV6-5 and TRBJ2-7; 7 bases are shared with TRBD1. CDR3 length equals 15 residues. The V gene's germline CDR1 is MNHEY and CDR2 SVGAGI. J was trimmed by 3 bases and V by 6 bases; bases with no gene match: 11.

This clone was observed a single time. This rearrangement joins TRBV29-1 to TRBJ2-7; 12 bases are shared with TRBD1. The CDR3 contains 13 residues. Germline V gene data show CDR1 as SQVTM and CDR2 as ANQGSEA. V lost 4 bases to trimming and J lost 7 bases; unmatched junction nucleotides: 5. This CDR3 reads CSVAGQGASEQYF. In DNA, the CDR3 is TGCAGCGTTGCGGGACAGGGGGCGAGTGAGCAGTACTTC.

The rearrangement uses TRBV5-1 and TRBJ1-4; 9 bases align to TRBD1. There are 15 residues in the CDR3. Germline CDR1 reads SGHRS; CDR2 reads YFSETQ. V lost 3 bases and J lost 8; bases outside the gene matches: 8. Written as DNA, the CDR3 is TGCGCCAGCAGCTCCGGACAGGGGATATTCGAAAAACTGTTTTTT. As protein: CASSSGQGIFEKLFF.

The chain has TRBV29-1 and TRBJ2-1; 8 bases align to TRBD1. CDR3 length: 16 residues. Germline V gives CDR1 SQVTM, CDR2 ANQGSEA. Trimming removed 4 bases from V and 2 bases from J; junction bases left unmatched: 10. DNA for the CDR3: TGCAGCGTTGTAAAGGATGACAGGGGCACCTACAATGAGCAGTTCTTC. Amino acids: CSVVKDDRGTYNEQFF.

This chain connects TRBV10-3 to TRBJ1-2; 10 bases map to TRBD1. V dropped 6 bases and J dropped 6; count of bases not matched to a gene: 16. The length of the CDR3 is 17 residues. The germline V gene has CDR1 ENHRY and CDR2 SYGVKD. The CDR3 is CAIRIPGQGRIQDGYTF. The CDR3 nucleotides are TGTGCCATCAGGATTCCGGGACAGGGGAGGATTCAGGATGGCTACACCTTC.

The chain combines TRBV7-3 with TRBJ1-1; 11 nucleotides line up with TRBD1. CDR3 length: 17 residues. Germline V lookup: CDR1 SGHTA, CDR2 FQGTGA. J gave up 5 bases and V 0 bases, and 8 bases lay outside the gene matches. Here the CDR3 reads CASSLTGQGAPRTEAFF. As DNA, the CDR3 is TGTGCCAGCAGCTTAACCGGACAGGGGGCGCCTAGGACTGAAGCTTTCTTT.

This clone appeared once. The CDR3 loop reads CASSSRDRQETQYF. As DNA, the CDR3 is TGTGCCAGTAGTAGCCGGGACAGGCAAGAGACCCAGTACTTC. This chain joins TRBV19 and TRBJ2-5; 8 bases agree with TRBD1. The CDR3 runs 14 residues. CDR1 is LNHDA and CDR2 is SQIVND in the germline V gene (reference sequence). Trimming at V came to 4 bases and at J to 2 bases, leaving 3 bases not matched to a gene.

The table lists this clone with a count of one. The CDR3 here is CASSVVAGELFF. As DNA, the CDR3 is TGTGCCAGCAGCGTAGTCGCCGGGGAGCTGTTTTTT. The chain recombines TRBV9 with TRBJ2-2, with unresolved D. The CDR3 length is 12 residues. CDR1 and CDR2 from the germline V gene are SGDLS and YYNGEE. The V end lost 0 bases, the J end lost 6 bases, and 3 bases lay between the germline ends.

V usage is TRBV28 and J usage is TRBJ1-5; a weak D match, TRBD1 (5 bases). Per the germline V gene, CDR1 is MDHEN and CDR2 is SYDVKM. This CDR3 comprises 14 residues. Deletions cut 5 bases from V and 5 bases from J, with 13 bases between. The CDR3: CASSHDSFDQPQHF. CDR3 DNA sequence: TGTGCCAGCAGTCATGACAGCTTTGATCAGCCCCAGCATTTT.

The chain is built from TRBV9 and TRBJ2-3; D not resolved. CDR3 size: 16 residues. The germline V and J ends were trimmed by 4 bases and 0 bases, with 15 bases remaining between them. Germline V gives CDR1 SGDLS, CDR2 YYNGEE. The CDR3 is CASSLPAGESTDTQYF. The CDR3, as DNA: TGTGCCAGCAGCTTACCCGCCGGAGAAAGCACAGATACGCAGTATTTT.

The chain employs TRBV5-1 and TRBJ2-5; TRBD2 agrees at 8 bases. Losses at the gene ends were 0 bases for V and 2 bases for J; bases not matched to a gene: 6. From germline, CDR1 is SGHRS and CDR2 YFSETQ. The CDR3 is made up of 16 amino acids. CDR3 DNA sequence: TGCGCCAGCAGCTTGGACCCGGGAGGGCCTCAAGAGACCCAGTACTTC. Translated, it gives CASSLDPGGPQETQYF.

The chain carries TRBV6-1 and TRBJ2-5; a possible D gene is TRBD2 (5 bases). This CDR3 has 13 residues. Germline loops: CDR1 MNHNS, CDR2 SASEGT. With 2 bases removed from V and 4 bases from J, the gap between germline ends came to 8 bases. The DNA for the CDR3 is TGTGCCAGCAGTGAAATGGCGGGAGAGACCCAGTACTTC. This translates into CASSEMAGETQYF.

This chain joins TRBV15 and TRBJ2-7; TRBD2 matches at 9 bases. V trimming: 1 base; J trimming: 5 bases; junction bases outside the gene matches: 6. Germline lookup yields CDR1 LNHNV and CDR2 YYDKDF (reference sequence). The CDR3 has 15 residues. The CDR3, as DNA: TGTGCCACCAGCAGAGGCAATAGCGGGAGCGACGAGCAGTACTTC. Translation: CATSRGNSGSDEQYF.

The rearrangement uses TRBV5-1 and TRBJ1-1; D is unresolved. The CDR3 length is 13 residues. CDR1 is SGHRS and CDR2 is YFSETQ in the germline V gene. Trimming left V 4 bases short and J 4 bases short, with 11 bases between. CDR3 sequence: CASSHGTGTEAFF. CDR3 in DNA: TGCGCCAGCAGCCACGGAACGGGCACTGAAGCTTTCTTT.

The chain uses TRBV18 and TRBJ2-7; unclear D gene. Germline CDR1 and CDR2: KGHSH and LQKENI. The CDR3 sequence is 12 residues long. V was pared by 3 bases and J by 7 bases, with 10 bases between. The CDR3 here is CASSPTSTEQYF. The DNA for the CDR3 is TGTGCCAGCTCACCTACCTCAACTGAGCAGTACTTC.

J is TRBJ1-4 and V is TRBV5-4; D may be TRBD1 (5 bases). The CDR3 extends over 14 amino acids. Germline CDR1 reads SGHNT; CDR2 reads YYREEE (reference sequence). The V end lost 2 bases, the J end lost 7 bases, and 12 bases lay between the germline ends. Here the CDR3 reads CASSLAGQPEKLFF. CDR3 in DNA: TGTGCCAGCAGCTTAGCAGGGCAACCTGAAAAACTGTTTTTT.

This chain uses TRBV19 with TRBJ2-1; TRBD1 agrees at 9 bases. Germline CDR1 is LNHDA and CDR2 is SQIVND (reference sequence). V dropped 7 bases and J dropped 3; count of bases not matched to a gene: 4. CDR3 size: 14 residues. The CDR3 loop reads CASTGQGNYNEQFF. The CDR3 DNA sequence: TGTGCCAGTACAGGACAGGGGAACTACAATGAGCAGTTCTTC.

J is TRBJ1-2 and V is TRBV10-3; the D is unclear. CDR1 is ENHRY and CDR2 is SYGVKD in the germline V gene. The CDR3 has 14 residues. V dropped 0 bases and J dropped 3 bases, with 8 bases sitting between them. The CDR3 loop is CAISESQIDYGYTF. The DNA for the CDR3 is TGTGCCATCAGTGAGTCTCAGATTGACTATGGCTACACCTTC.